This is a list of T cell receptor beta chains from one sample in a study of beta chain features in type 1 diabetes. The repertoire was sequenced with immunoSEQ multiplex PCR; TCRdb's copy has only in-frame clones and lacks some. The table includes 350,000 to 400,000 clones, roughly an eighth detected once. The specimen was naive CD4+ T cells from blood. All receptors come from a woman aged 18-30 years with type 1 diabetes. Each CDR3 is given with its conserved first and last residue. D genes are given only for firm matches. Not all rows give a size; the values are once, few, many and, for expanded clones, a class.

cdr3_nt: TGCAGCGTTGAAGTACCGGGACAGGGTATCGGTGGCTACACCTTC
cdr3_aa: CSVEVPGQGIGGYTF
d_call: TRBD1
j_call: TRBJ1-2
clone_size: -
v_call: TRBV29-1

cdr3_nt: TGTGCCAGCAGCGTCCCAGGGGGGAACGCTTTCTTT
cdr3_aa: CASSVPGGNAFF
d_call: TRBD1
j_call: TRBJ1-1
clone_size: once
v_call: TRBV9

cdr3_nt: TGTGCCAGCAGTTTGGAACTAGCGGGATCCAATGAGCAGTTCTTC
cdr3_aa: CASSLELAGSNEQFF
d_call: TRBD2
j_call: TRBJ2-1
clone_size: few
v_call: TRBV6-4

cdr3_nt: TGCGCCAGCAGCCAAGTATCATTAGCGGGAGCTGGTGAGCAGTTCTTC
cdr3_aa: CASSQVSLAGAGEQFF
d_call: TRBD2
j_call: TRBJ2-1
clone_size: few
v_call: TRBV4-1

cdr3_nt: TGTGCCACCAGCAGAGATGTTGGCCTAGCGGGAGAGACCCAGTACTTC
cdr3_aa: CATSRDVGLAGETQYF
d_call: TRBD2
j_call: TRBJ2-5
clone_size: few
v_call: TRBV15

cdr3_nt: TGTGCCAGCAGCTTAGAACTAGCGGGAGCACAGGAGCAGTTCTTC
cdr3_aa: CASSLELAGAQEQFF
d_call: TRBD2
j_call: TRBJ2-1
clone_size: few
v_call: TRBV7-2

cdr3_nt: TGCAGCGTTGGGGGGGGGCGAGAACAGCCCCAGCATTTT
cdr3_aa: CSVGGGREQPQHF
d_call: -
j_call: TRBJ1-5
clone_size: few
v_call: TRBV29-1

cdr3_nt: TGTGCCAGCAGCTTAGAGACACCGAACACTGAAGCTTTCTTT
cdr3_aa: CASSLETPNTEAFF
d_call: -
j_call: TRBJ1-1
clone_size: -
v_call: TRBV5-4

cdr3_nt: TGTGCCAGCAGTCGCAGCTCTGGGGCCAACGTCCTGACTTTC
cdr3_aa: CASSRSSGANVLTF
d_call: -
j_call: TRBJ2-6
clone_size: -
v_call: TRBV7-9

cdr3_nt: TGTGCCAGCAGCACAGACTGGAGGGCCTACGAGCAGTACTTC
cdr3_aa: CASSTDWRAYEQYF
d_call: -
j_call: TRBJ2-7
clone_size: -
v_call: TRBV7-9

cdr3_nt: TGCGCCAGCAGCTTGGGACTTAATGAGCAGTTCTTC
cdr3_aa: CASSLGLNEQFF
d_call: -
j_call: TRBJ2-1
clone_size: -
v_call: TRBV5-1

cdr3_nt: TGTGCCAGTACCCTGTTGGGGAGCTCCTACAATGAGCAGTTCTTC
cdr3_aa: CASTLLGSSYNEQFF
d_call: -
j_call: TRBJ2-1
clone_size: -
v_call: TRBV19

cdr3_nt: TGCAGCGCACAGGGGGCCGGCTATGGCTACACCTTC
cdr3_aa: CSAQGAGYGYTF
d_call: TRBD1
j_call: TRBJ1-2
clone_size: -
v_call: TRBV29-1

cdr3_nt: TGTGCCAGCAGCCGCTCTTGGCGGGACAATGAGCAGTTCTTC
cdr3_aa: CASSRSWRDNEQFF
d_call: -
j_call: TRBJ2-1
clone_size: -
v_call: TRBV11-3

cdr3_nt: TGTGCCAGCAGCTACAGCCCGGGACTAGCCTACGAGCAGTACTTC
cdr3_aa: CASSYSPGLAYEQYF
d_call: TRBD2
j_call: TRBJ2-7
clone_size: -
v_call: TRBV13

cdr3_nt: TGTGCCAGCAGCCAATTTCTCCTACTAGCGGGAGGCCTGGCCGGGGAGCTGTTTTTT
cdr3_aa: CASSQFLLLAGGLAGELFF
d_call: TRBD2
j_call: TRBJ2-2
clone_size: -
v_call: TRBV7-6

cdr3_nt: TGCGCCAGCAGCCAAGGGTTTTTGGGCGCAACTAGCACAGATACGCAGTATTTT
cdr3_aa: CASSQGFLGATSTDTQYF
d_call: -
j_call: TRBJ2-3
clone_size: -
v_call: TRBV4-1

cdr3_nt: TGTGCCAGCAGCTTATCGGTACTAGCGGGGTTAAGCTCCTACAATGAGCAGTTCTTC
cdr3_aa: CASSLSVLAGLSSYNEQFF
d_call: TRBD2
j_call: TRBJ2-1
clone_size: -
v_call: TRBV11-3

cdr3_nt: TGTGCCAGCAGCTTAGTTGGCAGGGCAGATACGCAGTATTTT
cdr3_aa: CASSLVGRADTQYF
d_call: -
j_call: TRBJ2-3
clone_size: few
v_call: TRBV7-2

cdr3_nt: TGCGCCAGCAGCTTGGCCTTGCTAGTTGACAATGAGCAGTTCTTC
cdr3_aa: CASSLALLVDNEQFF
d_call: -
j_call: TRBJ2-1
clone_size: -
v_call: TRBV5-1

cdr3_nt: TGTGCCAGCAGCGTAGCTCGGGGGTACTCCTACAATGAGCAGTTCTTC
cdr3_aa: CASSVARGYSYNEQFF
d_call: -
j_call: TRBJ2-1
clone_size: once
v_call: TRBV9

cdr3_nt: TGTGCCAGCAGTAAGGGACTAGCTTTCGATGAGCAGTTCTTC
cdr3_aa: CASSKGLAFDEQFF
d_call: TRBD2
j_call: TRBJ2-1
clone_size: few
v_call: TRBV25-1

cdr3_nt: TGCGCCAGCAGCATTAGCGGTGAGCAGTTCTTC
cdr3_aa: CASSISGEQFF
d_call: -
j_call: TRBJ2-1
clone_size: -
v_call: TRBV5-1

cdr3_nt: TGCGCCAGCAGCTTGGCTCTGACAATGAACACTGAAGCTTTCTTT
cdr3_aa: CASSLALTMNTEAFF
d_call: -
j_call: TRBJ1-1
clone_size: few
v_call: TRBV5-1

cdr3_nt: TGCGCCAGCAGCCAAGGACAGGGATCAGCCCAGCATTTT
cdr3_aa: CASSQGQGSAQHF
d_call: TRBD1
j_call: TRBJ1-5
clone_size: -
v_call: TRBV7-9

cdr3_nt: TGTGCCTGGATACGGACAGGGGGCCGGGGCTACACCTTC
cdr3_aa: CAWIRTGGRGYTF
d_call: TRBD1
j_call: TRBJ1-2
clone_size: few
v_call: TRBV30

cdr3_nt: TGTGCCAGCAGCTTAGCGGCAGGCACTAACTATGGCTACACCTTC
cdr3_aa: CASSLAAGTNYGYTF
d_call: -
j_call: TRBJ1-2
clone_size: -
v_call: TRBV7-9

cdr3_nt: TGTGCCAGCTCACCGGGACAGGGGAGCTCCTACGAGCAGTACTTC
cdr3_aa: CASSPGQGSSYEQYF
d_call: TRBD1
j_call: TRBJ2-7
clone_size: few
v_call: TRBV18

cdr3_nt: TGTGCCAGTAGTTCCACGGTTCCCGGGGAGCTGTTTTTT
cdr3_aa: CASSSTVPGELFF
d_call: -
j_call: TRBJ2-2
clone_size: -
v_call: TRBV19

cdr3_nt: TGTGCTAGTGCCTTATCAGGGGGGTCCTACGAGCAGTACTTC
cdr3_aa: CASALSGGSYEQYF
d_call: -
j_call: TRBJ2-7
clone_size: few
v_call: TRBV12-5

cdr3_nt: TGTGCCAGCAGTGCCTCAGTCATAGCGGGAGAGAATGAGCAGTTCTTC
cdr3_aa: CASSASVIAGENEQFF
d_call: TRBD2
j_call: TRBJ2-1
clone_size: few
v_call: TRBV25-1

cdr3_nt: TGTGCCAGCTCCCTGGGAGCCCTTGAATTTAATGAGCAGTTCTTC
cdr3_aa: CASSLGALEFNEQFF
d_call: -
j_call: TRBJ2-1
clone_size: -
v_call: TRBV18

cdr3_nt: TGCGCCAGCAGGCAAGGGACTAGCAGTAGCACAGATACGCAGTATTTT
cdr3_aa: CASRQGTSSSTDTQYF
d_call: TRBD2
j_call: TRBJ2-3
clone_size: few
v_call: TRBV5-1

cdr3_nt: TGTGCCAGCAGTTCGCTACTCCAGGGTTTCACTGAAGCTTTCTTT
cdr3_aa: CASSSLLQGFTEAFF
d_call: -
j_call: TRBJ1-1
clone_size: -
v_call: TRBV27

cdr3_nt: TGTGCCAGTAGTGCGGCGGATGGAGGGATGTTGCCCCAGCATTTT
cdr3_aa: CASSAADGGMLPQHF
d_call: -
j_call: TRBJ1-5
clone_size: -
v_call: TRBV19

cdr3_nt: TGCAGTGCCAATCCATTCGCGGGGCAGTACTTC
cdr3_aa: CSANPFAGQYF
d_call: -
j_call: TRBJ2-7
clone_size: -
v_call: TRBV20-1

cdr3_nt: TGTGCCAGCTCTGACACCAACTCCTACGAGCAGTACTTC
cdr3_aa: CASSDTNSYEQYF
d_call: -
j_call: TRBJ2-7
clone_size: few
v_call: TRBV5-4

cdr3_nt: TGTGCCAGCAGCTTAGACGGGGGGCCGCTGAACACTGAAGCTTTCTTT
cdr3_aa: CASSLDGGPLNTEAFF
d_call: -
j_call: TRBJ1-1
clone_size: -
v_call: TRBV7-9

cdr3_nt: TGTGCCAGCAGCTTGTCGCTAGCGACCTACAATGAGCAGTTCTTC
cdr3_aa: CASSLSLATYNEQFF
d_call: -
j_call: TRBJ2-1
clone_size: -
v_call: TRBV5-4

cdr3_nt: TGTGCCAGCAGCCGACTCCTAGCGGAATCCTACAATGAGCAGTTCTTC
cdr3_aa: CASSRLLAESYNEQFF
d_call: TRBD2
j_call: TRBJ2-1
clone_size: -
v_call: TRBV5-4

cdr3_nt: TGTGCCAGCAGCTTCAGGGTTGGCCCTATGTACGAGCAGTACTTC
cdr3_aa: CASSFRVGPMYEQYF
d_call: -
j_call: TRBJ2-7
clone_size: -
v_call: TRBV7-9

cdr3_nt: TGTGCCTGGAGCATGCGGGTCGAGCAGTACTTC
cdr3_aa: CAWSMRVEQYF
d_call: -
j_call: TRBJ2-7
clone_size: -
v_call: TRBV30

cdr3_nt: TGTGCCAGCAGGGACAGGAACTATGGCTACACCTTC
cdr3_aa: CASRDRNYGYTF
d_call: TRBD1
j_call: TRBJ1-2
clone_size: few
v_call: TRBV6-6

cdr3_nt: TGTGCCAGCAGCTACGACAGGGGAAGTTACGAGCAGTACTTC
cdr3_aa: CASSYDRGSYEQYF
d_call: TRBD1
j_call: TRBJ2-7
clone_size: -
v_call: TRBV5-6

cdr3_nt: TGCGCCAGCAGCCCGTCCGACAGGAACAATGAGCAGTTCTTC
cdr3_aa: CASSPSDRNNEQFF
d_call: -
j_call: TRBJ2-1
clone_size: few
v_call: TRBV4-3

cdr3_nt: TGCGCCAGCAGCCGAGAGTGGGGGGGCACAGATACGCAGTATTTT
cdr3_aa: CASSREWGGTDTQYF
d_call: -
j_call: TRBJ2-3
clone_size: few
v_call: TRBV4-3

cdr3_nt: TGTGCCAGCAGCCGTAGGACTAGCGGGGAGCAGTACTTC
cdr3_aa: CASSRRTSGEQYF
d_call: TRBD2
j_call: TRBJ2-7
clone_size: few
v_call: TRBV9

cdr3_nt: TGTGCCAGCAGCTCCCCAGCGGGAGGCTTACTTCAGTACTTC
cdr3_aa: CASSSPAGGLLQYF
d_call: TRBD2
j_call: TRBJ2-4
clone_size: -
v_call: TRBV11-3

cdr3_nt: TGTGCCTGGAGTGTAGCCGAATACGAGCAGTACTTC
cdr3_aa: CAWSVAEYEQYF
d_call: -
j_call: TRBJ2-7
clone_size: few
v_call: TRBV30

cdr3_nt: TGTGCCAGCAGCCAAGTTCTGAGCTCCTACAATGAGCAGTTCTTC
cdr3_aa: CASSQVLSSYNEQFF
d_call: -
j_call: TRBJ2-1
clone_size: few
v_call: TRBV4-2

cdr3_nt: TGTGCCAACTCGCCGGGGGGCACAGATACGCAGTATTTT
cdr3_aa: CANSPGGTDTQYF
d_call: -
j_call: TRBJ2-3
clone_size: -
v_call: TRBV6-6

cdr3_nt: TGTGCTAGTGGTCCGGAGGTCTATGGCTACACCTTC
cdr3_aa: CASGPEVYGYTF
d_call: -
j_call: TRBJ1-2
clone_size: few
v_call: TRBV12-5

cdr3_nt: TGTGCCAGTAGTATAGATCGAGCAGATACGCAGTATTTT
cdr3_aa: CASSIDRADTQYF
d_call: -
j_call: TRBJ2-3
clone_size: few
v_call: TRBV19